In its sample, the clone carrying this T cell receptor beta chain was seen once. Participants, roughly 18 to 90 years old, spanned around 26 US areas. This sample was taken from a study of blood T cell repertoires in COVID-19. Methods used by the authors: The assay estimated nucleated cells by amplifying reference gene primers. Method: immunoSEQ multiplex PCR; TCRdb's copy keeps in-frame clones and lacks some. D and trimming were read from the DNA, whereas the V and J calls and clone size are those reported in that table. The data show 300,000 to 450,000 clones, more than 75% seen once. The length of the CDR3 is 15 residues. V lost 1 base and J lost 1; bases outside the gene matches: 3. Germline V gene data show CDR1 as GTSNPN and CDR2 as SVGIG (reference sequence).

Specimen: PBMCs or T cells enriched from blood (not recorded which). The source is a man aged 25 to 40 who had recovered from COVID-19. The rearrangement uses TRBV30 and TRBJ1-5, with 8 bases identical to TRBD1. The CDR3 nucleotides read TGTGCCTGGAGTGCGGACAGGGCAAGCAATCAGCCCCAGCATTTT. Encoded protein: CAWSADRASNQPQHF.